Below, 30 T cell receptor beta chains from the same sample are listed, as sequenced in a study of T cells in localized non-small cell lung cancer. TCRdb's copy holds only in-frame clones and misses some; the assay was immunoSEQ multiplex PCR. The sample includes some 39,000 clones, about four fifths of them seen just once. The sequences come from PBMCs, collected before any cancer treatment. These receptors all stem from a woman aged 35-75 years with stage II squamous cell lung carcinoma.

This chain connects TRBV19 to TRBJ2-5, with TRBD2 matching over 8 bases. This CDR3 comprises 15 residues. Germline V CDR1 and CDR2: LNHDA, SQIVND (reference sequence). With V trimmed by 7 bases and J by 4 bases, 11 bases remained unmatched. CDR3 sequence: CASTPQGLGGETQYF. CDR3 DNA sequence: TGTGCCAGTACTCCGCAGGGACTAGGAGGAGAGACCCAGTACTTC.

The chain couples TRBV7-9 to TRBJ2-5; 9 positions match TRBD2. V dropped 5 bases and J dropped 4; count of bases not matched to a gene: 8. The CDR3 extends over 15 amino acids. Germline CDR1 SEHNR, CDR2 FQNEAQ (reference sequence). CDR3 DNA sequence: TGTGCCAGCAGCCCCCCGCGGGGGGGCGGAGAGACCCAGTACTTC. This encodes CASSPPRGGGETQYF.

The chain couples TRBV28 to TRBJ2-7; 9 bases map to TRBD1. The germline V gene encodes CDR1 MDHEN and CDR2 SYDVKM. Trimming took 5 bases from V and 7 from J; bases not matched to a gene: 15. This CDR3 contains 16 residues. The CDR3 DNA is TGTGCCAGCAGTCCCCCACAGGGGGCTCCCTACTTGGAGCAGTACGTC. Its protein product is CASSPPQGAPYLEQYV.

The chain recombines TRBV7-3 with TRBJ2-1; D may be TRBD1 or TRBD2 (6 bases each). Looked up from germline, CDR1 is SGHTA and CDR2 is FQGTGA. Trimming removed 4 bases at V and 11 bases at J, with 12 bases between. The CDR3 sequence is 12 residues long. CDR3 DNA: TGTGCCAGCAGCTCCCCTGGGGGGCAGCAGTTCTTC. Protein sequence: CASSSPGGQQFF.

This clone turned up a few times. This chain joins TRBV7-8 and TRBJ2-7; no clear D. From germline, CDR1 is SGHVS and CDR2 FQNEAQ. CDR3 length: 16 amino acids. Trimming took 5 bases from V and 0 from J, leaving 17 bases between them. CDR3 region: CASSPTRSAVSYEQYF. The CDR3 nucleotides are TGTGCCAGCAGCCCTACTCGGTCAGCAGTCTCCTACGAGCAGTACTTC. Full variable domain (missing parts from reference TRBV7-8 and TRBJ2-7): GAGVSQSPRYKVAKRGQDVALRCDPISGHVSLFWYQQALGQGPEFLTYFQNEAQLDKSGLPSDRFFAERPEGSVSTLKIQRTQQEDSAVYLCASSPTRSAVSYEQYFGPGTRLTVT.

This clone was observed a handful of times. The rearrangement joins TRBV5-6 to TRBJ1-5; the D is unclear. The length of the CDR3 is 13 residues. Trimming stripped 1 base from V and 4 bases from J, with 6 bases between. The germline V gene has CDR1 SGHDT and CDR2 YYEEEE. CDR3 coding DNA: TGTGCCAGCAGCTTGTGGACGAATCAGCCCCAGCATTTT. Amino acid sequence: CASSLWTNQPQHF.

J is TRBJ2-2 and V is TRBV18; 12 nucleotides line up with TRBD2. With 3 bases clipped from V and 3 bases from J, the junction kept 5 bases outside the gene matches. The CDR3 contains 17 residues. Germline lookup yields CDR1 KGHSH and CDR2 LQKENI. The CDR3 here is CASSPGLAGLDTGELFF. The CDR3 nucleotides are TGTGCCAGCTCACCTGGACTAGCGGGGCTCGACACCGGGGAGCTGTTTTTT.

The CDR3 sequence is CASSTASSYNEQFF. The DNA of the CDR3 is TGCGCCAGCAGTACAGCCAGCTCCTACAATGAGCAGTTCTTC. The V call is TRBV5-1, the J call TRBJ2-1; D gene uncertain. CDR1 and CDR2 from the germline V gene are SGHRS and YFSETQ. Trimming took off 5 bases at V and 0 bases at J, with 9 bases between the two ends. This CDR3 has 14 amino acids.

The chain recombines TRBV6-5 with TRBJ2-7; possible D gene TRBD2, 6 bases. Germline CDR1 and CDR2: MNHEY and SVGAGI. The CDR3 spans 14 residues. V was pared by 2 bases and J by 6 bases, with 14 bases between. The CDR3: CASSYERRASEQYF. CDR3 coding DNA: TGTGCCAGCAGTTACGAACGGAGGGCGAGCGAGCAGTACTTC.

The gene calls are TRBV25-1 and TRBJ1-1, with a weak D call TRBD1 (5 bases). Germline lookup yields CDR1 MGHDK and CDR2 SYGVNS. The CDR3 sequence is 15 residues long. With 6 bases removed from V and 0 bases from J, the gap between germline ends came to 14 bases. The CDR3 protein is CASRRATGVNTEAFF. CDR3 DNA sequence: TGTGCCAGCAGGCGAGCGACGGGGGTGAACACTGAAGCTTTCTTT.

This clone was counted a few times. In the same sample, other DNA sequences code for this CDR3. The gene calls are TRBV2 and TRBJ1-1; D is undetermined. The V gene's germline CDR1 is SNHLY and CDR2 FYNNEI. The CDR3 is 12 amino acids. V lost 1 base and J 4 bases, leaving 4 bases between the germline ends. CDR3 in DNA: TGTGCCAGCAGTGAAGGCGGCACTGAAGCTTTCTTT. As protein: CASSEGGTEAFF.

As DNA, the CDR3 is TGTGCCAGCAGTGATCGCCCCTATGATACTGAAGCTTTCTTT. Translating it yields CASSDRPYDTEAFF. The chain recombines TRBV2 with TRBJ1-1, with D hard to call. The CDR3 has 14 amino acids. V was trimmed by 3 bases and J by 5 bases, leaving 13 bases between them. Germline lookup yields CDR1 SNHLY and CDR2 FYNNEI.

The rearrangement uses TRBV9 and TRBJ2-5; the D gene is possibly TRBD2 (7 bases). The CDR3 spans 15 residues. V lost 2 bases to trimming and J lost 4 bases, with 15 bases between them. CDR1 is SGDLS, CDR2 YYNGEE, per germline. In DNA form, the CDR3 reads TGTGCCAGCAGCGTTTGGGAGGGGGAGTCAGAGACCCAGTACTTC. Residues: CASSVWEGESETQYF.

The J gene is TRBJ1-2, the V gene TRBV7-2, with D maybe TRBD1 (6 bases). The CDR3 spans 13 residues. Germline loops: CDR1 SGHTA, CDR2 FQGNSA. V lost 4 bases, J lost 8 bases, and 14 bases lay in between. The CDR3 region is CASSSGAGTGYTF. CDR3 DNA: TGTGCCAGCAGCTCGGGGGCCGGGACCGGCTACACCTTC.

This clone was recorded once. The chain employs TRBV11-1 and TRBJ2-5, with 8 bases matching TRBD2. From germline, CDR1 is SGHAT and CDR2 FQDESV (reference sequence). This CDR3 has 15 amino acids. Trimming removed 5 bases from V and 0 bases from J; junction bases left unmatched: 5. The CDR3 loop is CASSLGGGNQETQYF. In nucleotides, the CDR3 is TGTGCCAGCAGCCTCGGGGGGGGGAACCAAGAGACCCAGTACTTC.

The chain is built from TRBV28 and TRBJ1-2, with 8 bases lining up with TRBD1. Germline assignment: CDR1 MDHEN and CDR2 SYDVKM. The junction had 10 bases not matched to a gene; V was cut back by 5 bases and J by 8 bases. The CDR3 contains 14 residues. The DNA of the CDR3 is TGTGCCAGCAGTGTCTCGACAGGGGTGGTCGGCTACACCTTC. It codes for CASSVSTGVVGYTF.

CDR3 loop: CSASEGGLFF. The DNA for the CDR3 is TGCAGTGCTTCCGAAGGGGGGCTGTTCTTC. This rearrangement joins TRBV20-1 to TRBJ2-1; either TRBD1 or TRBD2 may fit D (6 bases each). Trimming stripped 5 bases from V and 15 bases from J, with 14 bases between. This CDR3 contains 10 residues. From germline, CDR1 is DFQATT and CDR2 SNEGSKA (reference sequence).

The chain recombines TRBV27 with TRBJ1-2; D unclear. The CDR3 totals 13 residues. Germline V lookup: CDR1 MNHEY, CDR2 SMNVEV (reference sequence). Trimming cost V 2 bases and J 6 bases, with 10 bases left between them. The CDR3 loop is CASSLTLGDGYTF. Written as DNA, the CDR3 is TGTGCCAGCAGTTTAACACTTGGGGATGGCTACACCTTC.

The table lists this clone with a count of one. The chain employs TRBV4-3 and TRBJ2-7, with 11 bases aligning to TRBD1. This CDR3 has 16 residues. V was clipped by 0 bases and J by 3 bases; unmatched bases: 4. Germline values: CDR1 LGHNA, CDR2 YSLEER. CDR3 DNA sequence: TGCGCCAGCAGCCAAGAATGGGACAGGGGGTTCTACGAGCAGTACTTC. This codes for CASSQEWDRGFYEQYF.

This chain links TRBV28 with TRBJ2-4, with 8 bases matching TRBD2. V shed 6 bases and J 6 bases; nucleotides not matched to a gene: 4. The CDR3 loop spans 13 amino acids. Germline CDR1 and CDR2: MDHEN and SYDVKM. The CDR3 nucleotides read TGTGCCAGCAGCCGAGCGGGAGCAAACATTCAGTACTTC. Amino acid sequence: CASSRAGANIQYF. Full variable domain (remainder filled in from reference TRBV28 and TRBJ2-4): DVKVTQSSRYLVKRTGEKVFLECVQDMDHENMFWYRQDPGLGLRLIYFSYDVKMKEKGDIPEGYSVSREKKERFSLILESASTNQTSMYLCASSRAGANIQYFGAGTRLSVL.

The rearrangement links TRBV5-1 to TRBJ2-7; D is uncertain. The CDR3 consists of 15 residues. Trimming took off 1 base at V and 0 bases at J, with 11 bases between the two ends. CDR1 and CDR2 from the germline V gene are SGHRS and YFSETQ. The CDR3 DNA reads TGCGCCAGCAGCTTGACGGCTGAGGTCTCCTACGAGCAGTACTTC. This sequence encodes CASSLTAEVSYEQYF. The full variable domain, completed using reference TRBV5-1 and TRBJ2-7, is KAGVTQTPRYLIKTRGQQVTLSCSPISGHRSVSWYQQTPGQGLQFLFEYFSETQRNKGNFPGRFSGRQFSNSRSEMNVSTLELGDSALYLCASSLTAEVSYEQYFGPGTRLTVT.

The J gene is TRBJ1-2, the V gene TRBV13; no clear D. The ends were cut back, 2 bases at V and 6 bases at J, with 13 bases in the middle. The CDR3 is 14 residues long. Germline CDR1 is PRHDT and CDR2 is FYEKMQ (reference sequence). In nucleotides, the CDR3 is TGTGCCAGCAGCTTAAGTCAAAGGTCTAATGGCTACACCTTC. Amino acids: CASSLSQRSNGYTF.

This clone showed up just once. CDR3 DNA sequence: TGTGCCAGCAAAGGCAGGAACACTGAAGCTTTCTTT. Amino acids: CASKGRNTEAFF. The chain is built from TRBV28 and TRBJ1-1, with D unclear. Germline CDR1 and CDR2: MDHEN and SYDVKM. The length of the CDR3 is 12 residues. V lost 7 bases and J lost 1, with 7 bases in between. Together with reference TRBV28 and TRBJ1-1, the CDR3 gives the full variable domain: DVKVTQSSRYLVKRTGEKVFLECVQDMDHENMFWYRQDPGLGLRLIYFSYDVKMKEKGDIPEGYSVSREKKERFSLILESASTNQTSMYLCASKGRNTEAFFGQGTRLTVV.

The J gene is TRBJ2-5, the V gene TRBV7-2, with unresolved D. Germline V gene data show CDR1 as SGHTA and CDR2 as FQGNSA. The CDR3 has 13 residues. Trimming left V 0 bases short and J 5 bases short, with 7 bases between. CDR3 DNA sequence: TGTGCCAGCAGCTTAGCGCCGCAGGAGACCCAGTACTTC. It translates to CASSLAPQETQYF.

The chain carries TRBV7-2 and TRBJ2-5, with TRBD2 as a possible D gene (5 bases). Trimming removed 1 base from V and 0 bases from J, with 9 bases in between. CDR1 is SGHTA, CDR2 FQGNSA, per germline. The CDR3 has 15 amino acids. The CDR3 nucleotides are TGTGCCAGCAGCTTAGTTGGAGGTTACCAAGAGACCCAGTACTTC. The encoded protein is CASSLVGGYQETQYF.

The chain combines TRBV11-2 with TRBJ2-7; weak D call: TRBD1 (5 bases). Trimming removed 3 bases from V and 4 bases from J, with 10 bases in between. Germline CDR1 and CDR2: SGHAT and FQNNGV. The CDR3 contains 13 residues. The CDR3 here is CASSFQGLYEQYF. The CDR3 DNA reads TGTGCCAGCAGCTTTCAGGGTCTGTACGAGCAGTACTTC.

The V call is TRBV27, the J call TRBJ1-5; no clear D. This CDR3 is built from 14 residues. CDR1 is MNHEY and CDR2 is SMNVEV in the germline V gene (reference sequence). V was clipped by 8 bases and J by 2 bases, with 13 bases between them. This CDR3 is CASGTLGGNQPQHF. The CDR3 nucleotides are TGTGCCAGCGGCACCTTGGGAGGCAATCAGCCCCAGCATTTT.

The chain carries TRBV25-1 and TRBJ1-1, with unresolved D. Trimming shortened V by 5 bases and J by 1 base, and 8 bases separated the two germline ends. The germline V gene has CDR1 MGHDK and CDR2 SYGVNS. The CDR3 runs 13 residues. The CDR3 spells CASSQSGNTEAFF. CDR3 nucleotide sequence: TGTGCCAGCAGTCAGTCAGGGAACACTGAAGCTTTCTTT.

Worth noting for this clone: It may be a read error: a sequence one base away is much more abundant. V and J are TRBV28 and TRBJ1-2; 7 nucleotides line up with TRBD1. The CDR3 is 13 amino acids. Trimming took 4 bases from V and 2 from J; bases not matched to a gene: 1. Germline-derived CDR1 and CDR2 are MDHEN and SYDVKM. The CDR3 sequence: CASSSQGNYGYTF. The CDR3 coding sequence is TGTGCCAGCAGTTCACAGGGGAACTATGGCTACACCTTC.

CDR3 region: CASSQSLNTEAFF. The CDR3 nucleotides read TGTGCCAGCAGCCAATCGCTGAACACTGAAGCTTTCTTT. This chain uses TRBV14 with TRBJ1-1; no clear D gene. The CDR3 has 13 residues. In germline, CDR1 is SGHDN, CDR2 FVKESK. Trimming took 2 bases from V and 0 from J, leaving 4 bases between them.